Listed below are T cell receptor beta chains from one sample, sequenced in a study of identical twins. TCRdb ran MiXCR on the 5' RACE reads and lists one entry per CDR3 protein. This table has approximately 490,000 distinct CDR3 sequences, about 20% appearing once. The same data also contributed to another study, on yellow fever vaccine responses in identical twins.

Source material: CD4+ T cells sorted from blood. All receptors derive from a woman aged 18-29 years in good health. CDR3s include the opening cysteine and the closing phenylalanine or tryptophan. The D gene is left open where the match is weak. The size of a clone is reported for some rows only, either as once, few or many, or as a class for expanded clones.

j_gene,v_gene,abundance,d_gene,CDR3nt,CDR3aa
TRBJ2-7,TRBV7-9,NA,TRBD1,TGTGCCAGCACCTCACAGGGGGGAGGCTACGAGCAGTACTTC,CASTSQGGGYEQYF
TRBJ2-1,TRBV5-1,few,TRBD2,TGCGCCAGCAGGGATACTAATAGCGGGAGTCGAAATGAGCAGTTCTTC,CASRDTNSGSRNEQFF
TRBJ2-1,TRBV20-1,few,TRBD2,TGCAGTGCTAGAGAAGCCGGGACTAGCGGGGGGGTCTCCTACAATGAGCAGTTCTTC,CSAREAGTSGGVSYNEQFF
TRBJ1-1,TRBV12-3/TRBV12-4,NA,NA,TGTGCCAGCAGCCCTATCGGGCGAGCTTTCTTT,CASSPIGRAFF
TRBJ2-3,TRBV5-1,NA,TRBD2,TGCGCCAGCAGCTTTCTAGCGGGGAGGATAAATACGCAGTATTTT,CASSFLAGRINTQYF
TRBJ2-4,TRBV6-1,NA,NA,TGTGCCAGCAGTCTCAGGGGCACCAAAAACATTCAGTACTTC,CASSLRGTKNIQYF
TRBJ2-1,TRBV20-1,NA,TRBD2,TGCAGTGCTAGAGATAACCCCCCGTCTAGCGGGAGACGGGGCAATGAGCAGTTCTTC,CSARDNPPSSGRRGNEQFF
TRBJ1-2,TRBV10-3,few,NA,TGTGCCATCAGTGATAAGGAATACTATGGCTACACCTTC,CAISDKEYYGYTF
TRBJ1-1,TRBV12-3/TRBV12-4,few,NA,TGTGCCAGCAGTTTGAACAGAAAGAACACTGAAGCTTTCTTT,CASSLNRKNTEAFF
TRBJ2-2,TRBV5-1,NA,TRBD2,TGCGCCAGCTACGGACTAGCGGGGAACACCGGGGAGCTGTTTTTT,CASYGLAGNTGELFF
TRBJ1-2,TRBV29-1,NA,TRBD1,TGCAGCGTGGGGGACAGGTTGAACTATGGCTACACCTTC,CSVGDRLNYGYTF
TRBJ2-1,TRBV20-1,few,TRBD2,TGCAGTGCGAGGACTAGGGATGACAATGAGCAGTTCTTC,CSARTRDDNEQFF
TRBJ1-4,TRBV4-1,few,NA,TGCGCCAGCTCTTCCCGAGAGGAAAAACTGTTTTTT,CASSSREEKLFF
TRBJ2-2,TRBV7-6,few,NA,TGTGCCAGCAGCTTAGCGGTGCAAGGGCCCGGGGAGCTGTTTTTT,CASSLAVQGPGELFF
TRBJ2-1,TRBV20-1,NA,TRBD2,TGCAGTGCTAGATCCAGCGCGGGGGAATCCTACAATGAGCAGTTCTTC,CSARSSAGESYNEQFF
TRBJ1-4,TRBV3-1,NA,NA,TGTGCCAGCAGCCCATATTCGTCAACTAATGAAAAACTGTTTTTT,CASSPYSSTNEKLFF
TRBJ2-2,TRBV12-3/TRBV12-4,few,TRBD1,TGTGCCAGCAGCCAAGGACAGGGGGCCTCCGGGGAGCTGTTTTTT,CASSQGQGASGELFF